This paragraph reports one TCR beta chain. Its binding antigen is unknown. Base qualities are missing; no much larger clone stands one base away. These data are taken from a study of blood T cell repertoires in COVID-19 (dated by TCRdb to the early 2020s). The study in broad terms: Collaborator samples came from the United States, Italy and Spain and covered acute and convalescent phases of COVID-19. The material from the prospective study consisted of cDNA or gDNA derived from T cells, B-cell-depleted T cells, or PBMCs. Subjects who had been exposed to COVID-19, were actively infected with it, or had recovered from it provided the deeply sampled blood TCRbeta repertoires that made up the dataset. The repertoires were released in a freely available public database intended as a resource for research on the immune response to SARS-CoV-2. Samples came from the ongoing ImmuneRACE study (first 160 participants) plus 1,254 subjects from 6 global collaborators. A de-identified subject ID, COVID-19 status, age in years and sex were almost always included in the sample metadata. Where available, HLA class I and class II types were taken from metadata supplied by the sample provider and were not determined by assay-based typing.

Each collaborating institution followed its own protocols to collect whole blood in K2EDTA tubes. Collaborator samples were shipped for TCRbeta analysis as frozen whole blood, isolated PBMCs, or DNA extracted from either sample type. The investigation overall reported the following: The amount of clinical and demographic metadata varied by source and participant and was provided uncurated.

TCRbeta CDR3 regions were amplified from genomic DNA by means of the immunoSEQ Assay, a bias-controlled multiplex PCR. As for how the authors treated the data: Within the assay, amplification of reference gene primers was used to estimate how many nucleated cells each sample contained. To quantify the absolute abundance of each unique TCRbeta CDR3 rearrangement, sequence reads were collapsed and filtered. Productive Simpson clonality was computed per sample as the square root of Simpson's diversity index over productive rearrangements. TCRdb provides this immuneACCESS table in a form limited to in-frame rearrangements. Some clones are lacking; in checked studies, under half of them reflect an unresolved V gene, and why the rest are absent is not known. The V and J calls and clone size are taken from that table; D and trimming were inferred from the DNA. In all, the sample holds 140,000 to 150,000 clones, and 87% of those were seen once. The top ten hold approximately 6.2% of the sample.

CDR1 and CDR2 are read off the germline V gene as MDHEN and SYDVKM. The germline ends are 16 bases apart after V is trimmed by 7 bases and J by 6 bases. From the cysteine up to the phenylalanine, the CDR3 has a length of 14 residues. Only the CDR3 DNA stays, 42 bases, in frame from base 1. The sample consisted of peripheral blood. This TCR was recovered from a man aged 80 or over with acute or convalescent COVID-19. Recombination connected TRBV28 to TRBJ2-1, with TRBD2 tentatively as D gene (5 bases match). The nucleotides read TGTGCCAGCAATGCGGGTCGAACAACCAATGAGCAGTTCTTC. It is translated as CASNAGRTTNEQFF.